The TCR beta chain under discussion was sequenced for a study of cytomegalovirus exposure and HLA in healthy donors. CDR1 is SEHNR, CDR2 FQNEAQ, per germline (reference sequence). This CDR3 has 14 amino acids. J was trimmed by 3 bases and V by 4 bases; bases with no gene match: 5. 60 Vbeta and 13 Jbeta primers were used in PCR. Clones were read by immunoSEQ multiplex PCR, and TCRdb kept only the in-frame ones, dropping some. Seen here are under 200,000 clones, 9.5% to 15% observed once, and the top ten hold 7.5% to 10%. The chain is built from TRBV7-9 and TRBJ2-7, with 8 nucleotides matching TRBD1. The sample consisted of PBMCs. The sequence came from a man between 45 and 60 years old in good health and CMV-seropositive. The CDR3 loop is CASSSTDRVYEQYF. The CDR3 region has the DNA TGTGCCAGCAGCTCAACGGACAGGGTCTACGAGCAGTACTTC.